One sample yielded the 13 T cell receptor beta chains listed below, sequenced in a study of blood T cells in healthy people across ages. Then a second PCR, running roughly 6 to 11 cycles, was carried out with a sample-barcoded 5' primer and a J-beta primer mix. TCRdb independently ran MiXCR on the 5' RACE reads; one entry per CDR3 protein. Found here are about 590,000 distinct CDR3 sequences, about 30% of them singletons; the top ten hold around a sixth. Sequencing was carried out using blood. The receptors derive from a woman aged 80 or over in good health.

With respect to this clonotype: This may come from a read error, since a much larger clone is one base off. The chain has TRBV5-6 and TRBJ2-5; 8 positions match TRBD2. The V segment lost 5 bases and the J segment 5 bases; nucleotides outside the gene matches: 8. Germline V gene lookup returns CDR1 SGHDT and CDR2 YYEEEE. The length of the CDR3 is 14 residues. CDR3 sequence (DNA): TGTGCCAGCAGGGAAACGGGGGGGTCCGAGACCCAGTACTTC. Translated: CASRETGGSETQYF.

The V call is TRBV7-3, the J call TRBJ1-1, with D unresolved. Trimming took off 5 bases at V and 4 bases at J, with 11 bases between the two ends. CDR1 is SGHTA, CDR2 FQGTGA, per germline. The CDR3 runs 13 residues. The CDR3 DNA follows: TGTGCCAGCAGCCAGATGAGGTCCACTGAAGCTTTCTTT. Translating gives CASSQMRSTEAFF.

This clonotype was detected many times. The chain uses TRBV7-3 and TRBJ1-2, with 9 bases lining up with TRBD1. With V trimmed by 2 bases and J by 7 bases, 5 bases remained unmatched. The CDR3 runs to 14 residues. Germline CDR1 is SGHTA and CDR2 is FQGTGA. CDR3 bases: TGTGCCAGCAGCTTAGGCGGGACAGGGTTTGGCTACACCTTC. This gives the protein CASSLGGTGFGYTF.

This clonotype was found many times. The rearrangement uses TRBV6-6 and TRBJ2-7; 10 nucleotides agree with TRBD2. CDR1 is MNHNY and CDR2 is SVGAGI in the germline V gene (reference sequence). The CDR3 spans 15 residues. The V segment lost 2 bases and the J segment 1 base; nucleotides outside the gene matches: 2. The CDR3 DNA reads TGTGCCAGCAGTTACAGGACTAGCGGATCCTACGAGCAGTACTTC. Its translation is CASSYRTSGSYEQYF.

As concerns this clonotype: One end of the junction does not line up with germline, which may come from a read error. The V call is TRBV15, the J call TRBJ2-3; 8 bases map to TRBD2. This CDR3 spans 12 amino acids. Germline V gene sequence: CDR1 LNHNV, CDR2 YYDKDF (reference sequence). The CDR3 loop is CATSRDVGLAIF. The CDR3 DNA sequence: TGTGCCACCAGCAGAGATGTCGGACTAGCAATTTTT.

This clonotype was observed a few times. This chain links TRBV20-1 with TRBJ2-3; the D is unclear. V lost 0 bases and J 6 bases, leaving 10 bases between the germline ends. The CDR3 totals 13 residues. The V gene's germline CDR1 is DFQATT and CDR2 SNEGSKA (reference sequence). DNA for the CDR3: TGCAGTGCTAGAGATCATCAGGCGGATACGCAGTATTTT. Protein: CSARDHQADTQYF.

The gene calls are TRBV29-1 and TRBJ2-7, with TRBD1 matching 10 bases. The germline CDR1 and CDR2 sequences are SQVTM and ANQGSEA. With 4 bases clipped from V and 2 bases from J, the junction kept 8 bases outside the gene matches. The CDR3 consists of 15 residues. The CDR3: CSVVGTGDSPYEQYF. CDR3 in DNA: TGCAGCGTTGTAGGGACAGGGGACTCACCCTACGAGCAGTACTTC.

This clonotype was recorded at least ten times. The rearrangement uses TRBV5-5 and TRBJ1-2; D may be TRBD1 (6 bases). V lost 4 bases to trimming and J lost 8 bases, with 18 bases between them. Germline loops: CDR1 SGHKS, CDR2 YYEKEE (reference sequence). CDR3 length: 14 amino acids. CDR3 region: CASSTRDTQRGYTF. The CDR3 bases are TGTGCCAGCAGCACCCGGGACACTCAACGGGGCTACACCTTC.

This clonotype has ten or more counts. The V and J genes are TRBV7-8 and TRBJ1-2; D may be TRBD1 (5 bases). Germline V gives CDR1 SGHVS, CDR2 FQNEAQ. The length of the CDR3 is 16 residues. The V end was cut by 0 bases, the J end by 7 bases, with 18 bases between. The CDR3: CASSLARFGARGGYTF. The CDR3 nucleotides are TGTGCCAGCAGCTTAGCGCGTTTTGGGGCGAGGGGTGGCTACACCTTC.

This clonotype has at least ten counts. The chain links TRBV7-8 to TRBJ2-3; D ambiguous. The CDR3 has 14 residues. Trimming stripped 1 base from V and 2 bases from J, with 7 bases between. Germline V gene sequence: CDR1 SGHVS, CDR2 FQNEAQ. The DNA for the CDR3 is TGTGCCAGCAGCTTAGAAACCGTCACAGATACGCAGTATTTT. Amino acid sequence: CASSLETVTDTQYF.

This clonotype was seen a handful of times. The chain employs TRBV14 and TRBJ2-2, with unresolved D. Trimming shortened V by 0 bases and J by 3 bases, and 5 bases separated the two germline ends. This CDR3 comprises 14 residues. CDR1 SGHDN and CDR2 FVKESK come from the germline V gene. The CDR3 sequence is CASSQDIYTGELFF. In DNA form, the CDR3 reads TGTGCCAGCAGCCAAGACATTTACACCGGGGAGCTGTTTTTT. The full variable domain, in which reference TRBV14 and TRBJ2-2 provide the parts outside the CDR3, is EAGVTQFPSHSVIEKGQTVTLRCDPISGHDNLYWYRRVMGKEIKFLLHFVKESKQDESGMPNNRFLAERTGGTYSTLKVQPAELEDSGVYFCASSQDIYTGELFFGEGSRLTVL.

The rearrangement uses TRBV6-1 and TRBJ1-2; tentatively, D is TRBD1 (5 bases). The CDR3 is made up of 15 amino acids. Per germline, CDR1 MNHNS and CDR2 SASEGT. Trimming left V 8 bases short and J 2 bases short, with 18 bases between. CDR3 residues: CASDSGSRWNYGYTF. CDR3 bases: TGTGCCAGCGACAGCGGGTCTCGGTGGAACTATGGCTACACCTTC.

This clonotype was seen only a few times. This could be a read error, since a much larger clone is one nucleotide away. V usage is TRBV7-9 and J usage is TRBJ2-1; D may match TRBD1 or TRBD2 (5 bases each). TRBJ2-7 matches the DNA end more closely, so the J call is doubtful. This CDR3 is 16 amino acids long. Germline-derived CDR1 and CDR2 are SEHNR and FQNEAQ (reference sequence). CDR3: CASSLDRRSSYNEQYF. Written as DNA, the CDR3 is TGTGCCAGCAGCTTAGACAGGAGGAGCTCCTACAATGAGCAGTACTTC.